Listed below are T cell receptor beta chains from one sample, sequenced in a study of Graves' ophthalmopathy and Graves' hyperthyroidism. TCRdb reprocessed the multiplex PCR reads via MiXCR and lists one record per CDR3 protein. The profile shows 660,000 or so distinct CDR3 sequences, more than 40% of them singletons. The sequenced material came from peripheral blood. The origin of the receptors is an adult man with Graves' ophthalmopathy. Both conserved end residues are part of each CDR3. The D gene is left open where the match is weak. Part of the rows lack a size; the others show once, few, many or a class for expanded clones.

J gene: TRBJ1-1
CDR3 length: 13
D gene: TRBD1
V gene: TRBV7-6
clone size: many
CDR3 protein: CASSSGQGAGAFF
CDR3 DNA: TGTGCCAGCAGCTCGGGACAGGGGGCGGGAGCTTTCTTT

J gene: TRBJ2-7
CDR3 length: 12
D gene: TRBD1
V gene: TRBV29-1
clone size: many
CDR3 protein: CSVGTEIREQYF
CDR3 DNA: TGCAGCGTCGGGACAGAGATTCGCGAGCAGTACTTC

J gene: TRBJ2-5
CDR3 length: 16
D gene: TRBD2
V gene: TRBV7-2
clone size: .
CDR3 protein: CASSGYSGGPQEIQYF
CDR3 DNA: TGTGCCAGCAGCGGATATAGCGGGGGGCCTCAAGAGATCCAGTACTTC

J gene: TRBJ1-2
CDR3 length: 16
D gene: TRBD1
V gene: TRBV25-1
clone size: .
CDR3 protein: CASSASGTGRGYGYTF
CDR3 DNA: TGTGCCAGCAGTGCTTCCGGGACAGGGAGGGGCTATGGCTACACCTTC

J gene: TRBJ2-7
CDR3 length: 11
D gene: .
V gene: TRBV12-3/TRBV12-4
clone size: .
CDR3 protein: CASRGTGEQYF
CDR3 DNA: TGTGCCAGCAGGGGGACCGGGGAGCAGTACTTC

J gene: TRBJ1-4
CDR3 length: 14
D gene: .
V gene: TRBV14
clone size: many
CDR3 protein: CASSSTAGREKLFF
CDR3 DNA: TGTGCCAGCAGCTCAACGGCGGGCCGTGAAAAACTGTTTTTT

J gene: TRBJ1-5
CDR3 length: 14
D gene: TRBD1
V gene: TRBV6-2/TRBV6-3
clone size: .
CDR3 protein: CASSGQGTVRPQHF
CDR3 DNA: TGTGCTAGTTCGGGACAGGGGACCGTCAGGCCCCAGCATTTT

J gene: TRBJ2-7
CDR3 length: 14
D gene: TRBD1
V gene: TRBV4-1
clone size: .
CDR3 protein: CASSPRDSSYDQYF
CDR3 DNA: TGCGCCAGCAGCCCCCGGGACAGCTCCTACGACCAGTACTTC

J gene: TRBJ2-5
CDR3 length: 15
D gene: .
V gene: TRBV4-1
clone size: .
CDR3 protein: CASSQYARDQETQYF
CDR3 DNA: TGCGCCAGCAGCCAATATGCCAGGGACCAAGAGACCCAGTACTTC

J gene: TRBJ2-7
CDR3 length: 15
D gene: .
V gene: TRBV9
clone size: few
CDR3 protein: CASSRFGTADYEQYF
CDR3 DNA: TGTGCCAGCAGCCGATTTGGGACCGCCGACTACGAGCAGTACTTC

J gene: TRBJ2-7
CDR3 length: 15
D gene: TRBD1
V gene: TRBV2
clone size: many
CDR3 protein: CASSSGQGNHYEQYF
CDR3 DNA: TGTGCCAGCAGCTCCGGACAGGGGAATCACTACGAGCAGTACTTC

J gene: TRBJ1-2
CDR3 length: 14
D gene: TRBD1
V gene: TRBV12-3/TRBV12-4
clone size: few
CDR3 protein: CASSRTGARYGYTF
CDR3 DNA: TGTGCCAGCAGTAGGACAGGGGCCCGCTATGGCTACACCTTC

J gene: TRBJ2-2
CDR3 length: 14
D gene: .
V gene: TRBV19
clone size: many
CDR3 protein: CASSIRGDTGELFF
CDR3 DNA: TGTGCCAGTAGTATAAGGGGAGACACCGGGGAGCTGTTTTTT

J gene: TRBJ2-7
CDR3 length: 12
D gene: .
V gene: TRBV5-8
clone size: few
CDR3 protein: CASGGHPYEQYF
CDR3 DNA: TGTGCCAGTGGGGGACACCCCTACGAGCAGTACTTC

J gene: TRBJ2-3
CDR3 length: 12
D gene: .
V gene: TRBV7-8
clone size: few
CDR3 protein: CASSLTRDTQYF
CDR3 DNA: TGTGCCAGCAGCTTAACCAGAGATACGCAGTATTTT

J gene: TRBJ1-2
CDR3 length: 14
D gene: .
V gene: TRBV7-9
clone size: many
CDR3 protein: CASSLFSRPYGYTF
CDR3 DNA: TGTGCCAGCAGCTTGTTCTCACGGCCCTATGGCTACACCTTC

J gene: TRBJ2-7
CDR3 length: 15
D gene: .
V gene: TRBV12-3/TRBV12-4
clone size: many
CDR3 protein: CASSFWQGLRNEQYF
CDR3 DNA: TGTGCCAGCAGTTTTTGGCAGGGGTTAAGGAACGAGCAGTACTTC

J gene: TRBJ1-5
CDR3 length: 15
D gene: .
V gene: TRBV2
clone size: once
CDR3 protein: CASRGGGISNQPQHF
CDR3 DNA: TGTGCCAGCAGGGGAGGGGGGATAAGCAATCAGCCCCAGCATTTT

J gene: TRBJ2-7
CDR3 length: 15
D gene: .
V gene: TRBV12-3/TRBV12-4
clone size: many
CDR3 protein: CASSPTDRSPYEQYF
CDR3 DNA: TGTGCCAGCAGTCCCACTGACCGCTCGCCCTACGAGCAGTACTTC

J gene: TRBJ2-2
CDR3 length: 14
D gene: .
V gene: TRBV12-5
clone size: .
CDR3 protein: CASSSTDYTGELFF
CDR3 DNA: TGTGCCAGCAGTTCCACCGACTACACCGGGGAGCTGTTTTTT

J gene: TRBJ2-5
CDR3 length: 14
D gene: .
V gene: TRBV12-3/TRBV12-4
clone size: many
CDR3 protein: CASSFRGAKETQYF
CDR3 DNA: TGTGCCAGCAGTTTCCGGGGGGCCAAGGAGACCCAGTACTTC

J gene: TRBJ1-2
CDR3 length: 14
D gene: TRBD1
V gene: TRBV11-2
clone size: .
CDR3 protein: CASSLSDRGRFEVF
CDR3 DNA: TGTGCCAGCAGCTTAAGCGACAGGGGGCGCTTCGAGGTCTTC

J gene: TRBJ1-1
CDR3 length: 13
D gene: TRBD1
V gene: TRBV24-1
clone size: .
CDR3 protein: CATSGSDRGDAFF
CDR3 DNA: TGTGCCACCAGTGGGTCGGACAGGGGGGACGCTTTCTTT

J gene: TRBJ1-1
CDR3 length: 14
D gene: .
V gene: TRBV5-1
clone size: many
CDR3 protein: CASSPPTEGREAFF
CDR3 DNA: TGCGCCAGCAGCCCCCCGACAGAGGGGCGTGAAGCTTTCTTT

J gene: TRBJ2-7
CDR3 length: 15
D gene: .
V gene: TRBV7-9
clone size: many
CDR3 protein: CASSVRDSNLYEQYF
CDR3 DNA: TGTGCCAGCAGCGTCCGGGACTCCAATCTCTACGAGCAGTACTTC

J gene: TRBJ1-3
CDR3 length: 16
D gene: .
V gene: TRBV9
clone size: .
CDR3 protein: CASSVAMGAAGNTIYF
CDR3 DNA: TGTGCCAGCAGCGTAGCTATGGGAGCCGCTGGAAACACCATATATTTT

J gene: TRBJ1-2
CDR3 length: 14
D gene: .
V gene: TRBV14
clone size: many
CDR3 protein: CASSPNGGASGYTF
CDR3 DNA: TGTGCCAGCAGCCCTAATGGGGGGGCCAGTGGCTACACCTTC

J gene: TRBJ1-4
CDR3 length: 12
D gene: .
V gene: TRBV15
clone size: .
CDR3 protein: CATSRVPGKLFF
CDR3 DNA: TGTGCCACCAGCAGAGTTCCAGGAAAACTGTTTTTT

J gene: TRBJ1-2
CDR3 length: 14
D gene: .
V gene: TRBV5-6
clone size: few
CDR3 protein: CASSLVSGAHGYTF
CDR3 DNA: TGTGCCAGCAGCTTGGTTTCCGGGGCTCATGGCTACACCTTC

J gene: TRBJ2-5
CDR3 length: 13
D gene: .
V gene: TRBV12-3/TRBV12-4
clone size: many
CDR3 protein: CASKIRVGETQYF
CDR3 DNA: TGTGCCAGCAAGATAAGGGTAGGGGAGACCCAGTACTTC